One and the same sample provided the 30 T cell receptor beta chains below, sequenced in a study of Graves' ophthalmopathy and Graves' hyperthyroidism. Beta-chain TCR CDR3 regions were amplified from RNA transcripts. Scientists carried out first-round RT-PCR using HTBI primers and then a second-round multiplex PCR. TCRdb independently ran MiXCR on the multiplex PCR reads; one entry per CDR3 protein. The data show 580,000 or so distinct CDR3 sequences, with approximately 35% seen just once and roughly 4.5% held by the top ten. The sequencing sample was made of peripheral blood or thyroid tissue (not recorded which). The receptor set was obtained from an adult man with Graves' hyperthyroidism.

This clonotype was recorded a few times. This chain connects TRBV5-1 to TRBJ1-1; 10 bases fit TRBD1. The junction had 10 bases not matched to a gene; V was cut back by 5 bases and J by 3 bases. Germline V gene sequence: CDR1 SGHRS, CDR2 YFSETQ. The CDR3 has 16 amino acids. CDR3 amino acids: CASRPRQGAVYTEAFF. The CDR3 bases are TGCGCCAGCAGGCCGAGACAGGGGGCCGTGTACACTGAAGCTTTCTTT.

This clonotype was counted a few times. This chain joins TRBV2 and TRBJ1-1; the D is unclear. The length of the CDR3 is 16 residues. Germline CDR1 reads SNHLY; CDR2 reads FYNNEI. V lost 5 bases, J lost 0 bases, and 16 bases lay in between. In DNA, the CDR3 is TGTGCCAGCAGTTACCAAACCTCGACCTTGAACACTGAAGCTTTCTTT. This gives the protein CASSYQTSTLNTEAFF.

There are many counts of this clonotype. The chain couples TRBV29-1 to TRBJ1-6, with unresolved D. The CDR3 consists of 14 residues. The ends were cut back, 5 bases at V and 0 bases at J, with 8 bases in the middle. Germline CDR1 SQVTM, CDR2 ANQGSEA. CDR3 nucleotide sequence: TGCAGCGTTCTGGTAAACTCCTATAATTCACCCCTCCACTTT. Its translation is CSVLVNSYNSPLHF.

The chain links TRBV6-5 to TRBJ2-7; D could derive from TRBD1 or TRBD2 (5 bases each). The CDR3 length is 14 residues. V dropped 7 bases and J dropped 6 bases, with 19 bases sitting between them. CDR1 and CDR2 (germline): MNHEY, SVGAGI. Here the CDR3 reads CASTPGPYLGEQYF. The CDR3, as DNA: TGTGCCAGCACCCCGGGACCTTACCTAGGCGAGCAGTACTTC.

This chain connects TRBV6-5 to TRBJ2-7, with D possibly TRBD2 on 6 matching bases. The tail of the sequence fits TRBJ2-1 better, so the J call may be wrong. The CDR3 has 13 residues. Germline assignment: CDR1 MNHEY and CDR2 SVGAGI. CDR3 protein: CASSQTGGYEQFF. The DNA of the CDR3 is TGTGCCAGCAGTCAGACCGGGGGTTATGAGCAGTTCTTC.

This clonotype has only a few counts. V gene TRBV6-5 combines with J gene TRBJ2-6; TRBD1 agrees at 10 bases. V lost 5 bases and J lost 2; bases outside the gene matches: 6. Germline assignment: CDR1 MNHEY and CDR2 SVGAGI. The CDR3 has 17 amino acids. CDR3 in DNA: TGTGCCAGCAGTCCCCGGGACAGGGGAACTGGGGCCAACGTCCTGACTTTC. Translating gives CASSPRDRGTGANVLTF.

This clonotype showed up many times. The CDR3 is CSVEAGGANTGELFF. In nucleotides, the CDR3 is TGCAGCGTTGAAGCGGGGGGAGCGAACACCGGGGAGCTGTTTTTT. V usage is TRBV29-1 and J usage is TRBJ2-2; 7 bases line up with TRBD2. The J segment lost 0 bases and the V segment lost 1 base, leaving 2 bases of the junction unmatched. The CDR3 has 15 amino acids. Germline V CDR1 and CDR2: SQVTM, ANQGSEA.

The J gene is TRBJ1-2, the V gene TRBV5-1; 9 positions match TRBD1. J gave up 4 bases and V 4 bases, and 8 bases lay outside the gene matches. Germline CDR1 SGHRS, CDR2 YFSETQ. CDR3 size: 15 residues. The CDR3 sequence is CASSTQGARAYGYTF. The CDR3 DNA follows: TGCGCCAGCAGCACACAGGGGGCACGTGCCTATGGCTACACCTTC.

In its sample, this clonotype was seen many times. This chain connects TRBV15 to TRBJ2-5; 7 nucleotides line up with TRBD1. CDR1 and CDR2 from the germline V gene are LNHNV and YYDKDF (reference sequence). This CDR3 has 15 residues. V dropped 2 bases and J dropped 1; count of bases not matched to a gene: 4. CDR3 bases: TGTGCCACCAGCAGATGGGACAGTTCCCAAGAGACCCAGTACTTC. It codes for CATSRWDSSQETQYF.

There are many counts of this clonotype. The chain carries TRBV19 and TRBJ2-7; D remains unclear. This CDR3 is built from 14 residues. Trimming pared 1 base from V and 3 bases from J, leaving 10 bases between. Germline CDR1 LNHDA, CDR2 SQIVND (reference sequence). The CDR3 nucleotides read TGTGCCAGTAGTATAGCGTTAGAGAGCTACGAGCAGTACTTC. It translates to CASSIALESYEQYF.

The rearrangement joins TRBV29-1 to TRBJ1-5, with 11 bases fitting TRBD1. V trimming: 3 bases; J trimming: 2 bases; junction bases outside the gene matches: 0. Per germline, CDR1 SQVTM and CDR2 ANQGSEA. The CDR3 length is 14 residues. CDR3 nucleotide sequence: TGCAGCGTTGAGGGACAGGGGGGCAATCAGCCCCAGCATTTT. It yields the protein CSVEGQGGNQPQHF.

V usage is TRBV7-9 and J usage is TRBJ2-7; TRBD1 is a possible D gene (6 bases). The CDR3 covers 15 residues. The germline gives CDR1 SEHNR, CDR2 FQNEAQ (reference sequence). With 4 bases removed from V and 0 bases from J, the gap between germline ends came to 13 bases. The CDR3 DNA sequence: TGTGCCAGCAGCTACAGGGCACCAAGCTCCTACGAGCAGTACTTC. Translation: CASSYRAPSSYEQYF.

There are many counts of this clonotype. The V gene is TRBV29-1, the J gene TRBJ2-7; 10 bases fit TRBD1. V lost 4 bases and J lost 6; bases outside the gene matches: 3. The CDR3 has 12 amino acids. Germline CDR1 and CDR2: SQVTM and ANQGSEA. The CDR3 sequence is CSVGDRGGEQYF. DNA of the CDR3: TGCAGCGTTGGGGACAGGGGCGGCGAGCAGTACTTC.

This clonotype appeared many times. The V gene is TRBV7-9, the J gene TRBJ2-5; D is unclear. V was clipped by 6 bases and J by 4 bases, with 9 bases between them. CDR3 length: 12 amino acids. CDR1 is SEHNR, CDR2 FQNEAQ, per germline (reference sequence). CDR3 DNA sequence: TGTGCCAGCAGTTACGCAGGAGAGACCCAGTACTTC. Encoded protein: CASSYAGETQYF.

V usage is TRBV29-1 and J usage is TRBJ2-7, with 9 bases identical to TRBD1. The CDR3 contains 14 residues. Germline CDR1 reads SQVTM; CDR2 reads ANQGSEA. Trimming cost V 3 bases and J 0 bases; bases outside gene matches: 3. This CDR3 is CSVEGDRASYEQYF. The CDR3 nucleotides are TGCAGCGTTGAGGGGGACAGGGCCTCCTACGAGCAGTACTTC.

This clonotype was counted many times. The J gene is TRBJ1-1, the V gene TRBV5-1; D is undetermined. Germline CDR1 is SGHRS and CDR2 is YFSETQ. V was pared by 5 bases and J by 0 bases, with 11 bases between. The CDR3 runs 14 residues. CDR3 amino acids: CASRLEELNTEAFF. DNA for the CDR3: TGCGCCAGCAGGCTTGAAGAGCTGAACACTGAAGCTTTCTTT.

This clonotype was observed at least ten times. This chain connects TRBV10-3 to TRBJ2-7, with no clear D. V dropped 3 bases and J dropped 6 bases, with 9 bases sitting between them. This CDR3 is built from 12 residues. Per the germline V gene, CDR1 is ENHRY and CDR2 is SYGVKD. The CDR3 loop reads CAISDPWAEQYF. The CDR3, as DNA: TGTGCCATCAGTGATCCCTGGGCCGAGCAGTACTTC.

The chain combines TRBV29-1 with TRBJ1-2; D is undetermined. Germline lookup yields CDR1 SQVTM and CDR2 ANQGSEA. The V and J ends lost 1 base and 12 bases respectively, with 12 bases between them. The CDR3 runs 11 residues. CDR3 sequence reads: CSVEGGRRNTF. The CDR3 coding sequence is TGCAGCGTTGAAGGCGGACGGAGGAACACCTTC.

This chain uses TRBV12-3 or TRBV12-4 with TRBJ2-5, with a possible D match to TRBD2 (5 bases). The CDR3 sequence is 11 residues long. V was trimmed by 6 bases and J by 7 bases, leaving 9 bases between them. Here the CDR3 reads CASRVGGTQYF. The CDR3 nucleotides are TGTGCCAGCAGGGTTGGAGGGACCCAGTACTTC.

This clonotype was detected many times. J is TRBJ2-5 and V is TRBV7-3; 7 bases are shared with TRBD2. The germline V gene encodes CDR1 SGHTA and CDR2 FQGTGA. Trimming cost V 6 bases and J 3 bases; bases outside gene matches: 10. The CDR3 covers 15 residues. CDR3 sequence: CASSWGLSGEETQYF. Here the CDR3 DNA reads TGTGCCAGCAGTTGGGGTCTCAGCGGGGAAGAGACCCAGTACTTC.

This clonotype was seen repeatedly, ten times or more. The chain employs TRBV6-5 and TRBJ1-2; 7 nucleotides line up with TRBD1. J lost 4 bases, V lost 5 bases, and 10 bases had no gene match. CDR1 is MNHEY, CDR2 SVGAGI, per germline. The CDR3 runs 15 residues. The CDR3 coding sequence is TGTGCCAGCAGTCGCTCACGACAGGGCGGCTATGGCTACACCTTC. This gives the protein CASSRSRQGGYGYTF.

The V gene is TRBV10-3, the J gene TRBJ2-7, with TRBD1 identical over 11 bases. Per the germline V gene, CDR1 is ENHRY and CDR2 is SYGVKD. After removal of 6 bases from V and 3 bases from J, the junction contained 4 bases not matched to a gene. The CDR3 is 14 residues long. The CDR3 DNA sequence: TGTGCCATCAGATGGGACAGGGGGGACTACGAGCAGTACTTC. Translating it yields CAIRWDRGDYEQYF.

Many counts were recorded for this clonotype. The CDR3 DNA reads as TGCGCCAGCAGAGTAGGACAGGGGGTTCCCTACGAGCAGTACTTC. Its protein is CASRVGQGVPYEQYF. This sequence joins TRBV10-2 and TRBJ2-7, with 10 bases that match TRBD1. The V gene's germline CDR1 is WSHSY and CDR2 SAAADI. The J segment lost 2 bases and the V segment lost 6 bases, leaving 7 bases of the junction unmatched. This CDR3 has 15 residues.

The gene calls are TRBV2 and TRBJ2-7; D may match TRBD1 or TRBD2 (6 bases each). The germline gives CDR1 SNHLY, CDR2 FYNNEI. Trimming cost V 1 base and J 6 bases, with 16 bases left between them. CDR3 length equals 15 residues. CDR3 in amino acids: CASSEDTGASREQYF. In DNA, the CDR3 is TGTGCCAGCAGTGAAGATACGGGGGCGAGCCGCGAGCAGTACTTC.

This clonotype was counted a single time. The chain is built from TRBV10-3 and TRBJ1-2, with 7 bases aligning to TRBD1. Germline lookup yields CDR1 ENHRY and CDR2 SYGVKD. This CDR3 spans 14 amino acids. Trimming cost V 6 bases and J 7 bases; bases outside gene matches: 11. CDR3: CAISLNRGAFGYTF. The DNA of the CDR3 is TGTGCCATCAGCCTGAACAGGGGCGCTTTTGGCTACACCTTC.

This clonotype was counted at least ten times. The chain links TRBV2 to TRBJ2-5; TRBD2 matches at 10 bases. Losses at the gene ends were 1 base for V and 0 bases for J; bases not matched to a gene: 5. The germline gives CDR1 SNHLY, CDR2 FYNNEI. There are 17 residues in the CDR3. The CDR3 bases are TGTGCCAGCAGTGAAGATCCTAGCGGGGGTTACCAAGAGACCCAGTACTTC. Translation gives CASSEDPSGGYQETQYF.

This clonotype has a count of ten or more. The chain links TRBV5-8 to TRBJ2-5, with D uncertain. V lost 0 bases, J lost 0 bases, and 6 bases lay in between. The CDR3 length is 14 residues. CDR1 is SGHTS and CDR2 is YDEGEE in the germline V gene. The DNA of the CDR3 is TGTGCCAGCAGCTTGGCAGTGTACCAAGAGACCCAGTACTTC. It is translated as CASSLAVYQETQYF.

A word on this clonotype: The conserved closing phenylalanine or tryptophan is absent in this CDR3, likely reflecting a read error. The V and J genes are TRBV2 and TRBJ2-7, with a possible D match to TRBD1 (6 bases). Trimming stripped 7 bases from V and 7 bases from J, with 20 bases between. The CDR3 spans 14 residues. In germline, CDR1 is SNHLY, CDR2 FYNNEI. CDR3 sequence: CASNRDGLVDEQYS. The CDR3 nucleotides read TGTGCCAGCAACAGGGATGGGCTAGTTGATGAGCAGTACTCC.

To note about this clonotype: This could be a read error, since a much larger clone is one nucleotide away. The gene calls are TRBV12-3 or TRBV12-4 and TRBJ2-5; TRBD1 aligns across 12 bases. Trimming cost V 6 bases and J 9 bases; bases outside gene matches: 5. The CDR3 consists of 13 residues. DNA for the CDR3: TGTGCCAGCAGCTGGGGACAGGGGGCGGCCCAGTACTTC. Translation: CASSWGQGAAQYF.

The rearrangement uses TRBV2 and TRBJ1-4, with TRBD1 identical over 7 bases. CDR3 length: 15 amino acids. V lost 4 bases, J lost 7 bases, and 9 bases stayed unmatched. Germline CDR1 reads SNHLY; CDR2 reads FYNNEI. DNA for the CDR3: TGTGCCAGCAGTGTGCAGACAGGGATCCCTGAAAAACTGTTTTTT. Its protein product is CASSVQTGIPEKLFF.